This T cell receptor (beta chain) was sequenced during a study of CD49a tissue-resident CD8 T cells in human skin (dated by TCRdb to about 2017). Turning to the overall study: Tissue-resident memory CD8+ T cell subsets in human skin, defined by CD49a, CD69 and CD103 expression, were examined in the study.

The library was obtained by the immunoSEQ multiplex PCR assay. In the paper's pipeline: How frequently each TCR V beta family was used was compared between the sorted CD8+ T cell populations from blood, dermis and epidermis. TCRdb provides this immuneACCESS table in a form limited to in-frame rearrangements. Some clones are lacking; in checked studies, under half of them reflect an unresolved V gene, and why the rest are absent is not known. D and trimming come from the DNA, and the V and J calls and clone size come from that table. The sample table contains roughly 450 clones; only one count was recorded for about two thirds of them. 22% of the sample belongs to the ten largest clones. This clone was counted a few times. The antigen this receptor binds is unknown. Base quality data are lacking; no much larger clone is found one base away. For five healthy donors, CD8+ T cells were sorted from blood, dermis and epidermis, and the TCR beta CDR3 regions of these cells were analysed. All TCR-sequenced donors were healthy individuals, and each provided both blood and skin samples. Before TCR beta sequencing, CD8+ T cell populations were isolated by sorting. Skin was separated into dermal and epidermal compartments before T cells were analysed.

For this chain, trimming is 5 bases at the V end and 9 bases at the J end, and the number of junction bases without a gene match is 7. The CDR3 runs 14 amino acids, cysteine and phenylalanine included. Here the CDR3 DNA is all that survives: 42 bases in frame from base 1. CDR1 and CDR2, looked up from the germline V gene (reference sequence), are LNHDA and SQIVND. This clonotype originated in a human donor in good health. Material for sequencing was CD103- CD8+ T cells sorted from skin dermis. The chain is assembled from TRBV19 and TRBJ2-1; 10 nucleotides in the junction match TRBD2. The encoded CDR3 is CASSYRTSGTEQFF. In nucleotide form, the sequence is TGTGCCAGTAGTTACAGAACTAGCGGGACTGAGCAGTTCTTC.